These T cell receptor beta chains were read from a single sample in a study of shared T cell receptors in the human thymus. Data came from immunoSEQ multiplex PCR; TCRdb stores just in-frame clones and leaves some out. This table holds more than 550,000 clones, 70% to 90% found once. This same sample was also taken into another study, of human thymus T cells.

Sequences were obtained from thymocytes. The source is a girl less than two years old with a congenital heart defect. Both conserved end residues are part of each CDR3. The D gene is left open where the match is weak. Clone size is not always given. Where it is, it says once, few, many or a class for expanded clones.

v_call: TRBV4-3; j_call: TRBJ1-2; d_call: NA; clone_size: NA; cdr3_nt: TGCGCCAGCAGCCAAGGGATGGGCCCGAAAATCTATGGCTACACCTTC; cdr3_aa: CASSQGMGPKIYGYTF
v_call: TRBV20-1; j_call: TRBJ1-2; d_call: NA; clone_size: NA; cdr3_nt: TGCAGTGCTAGAGGGGGGCGTGGCTACACCTTC; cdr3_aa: CSARGGRGYTF
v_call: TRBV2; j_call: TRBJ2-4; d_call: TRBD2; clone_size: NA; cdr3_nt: TGTGCCAGCAGTGAAATGGGGGGGTACAAAAACATTCAGTACTTC; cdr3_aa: CASSEMGGYKNIQYF
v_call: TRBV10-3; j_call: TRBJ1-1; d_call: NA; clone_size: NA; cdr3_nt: TGTGCCATCAGTGGAGGGGGCACTGAAGCTTTCTTT; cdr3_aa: CAISGGGTEAFF
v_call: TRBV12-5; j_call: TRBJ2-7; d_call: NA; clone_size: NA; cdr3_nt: TGTGCTAGTGGTCTCGTAGGGGACTCCTTGGGGGAGCAGTACTTC; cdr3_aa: CASGLVGDSLGEQYF
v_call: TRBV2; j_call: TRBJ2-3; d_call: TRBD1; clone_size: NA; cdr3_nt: TGTGCCAGCAGTGACGGGGACAGGACTAGCACAGATACGCAGTATTTT; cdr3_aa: CASSDGDRTSTDTQYF
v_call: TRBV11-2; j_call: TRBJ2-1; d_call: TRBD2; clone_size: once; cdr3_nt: TGTGCCAGCAGCTTTGGACTAGCGGGGACACACAATGAGCAGTTCTTC; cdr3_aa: CASSFGLAGTHNEQFF
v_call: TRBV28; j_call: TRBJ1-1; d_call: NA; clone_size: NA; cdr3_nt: TGTGCCAGCAGTTTGAGGGAATGGAAACAGGGCGACCTTATGAACACTGAAGCTTTCTTT; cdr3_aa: CASSLREWKQGDLMNTEAFF
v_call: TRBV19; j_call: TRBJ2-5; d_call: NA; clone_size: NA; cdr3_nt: TGTGCCAGTAGTAGCGCTCAAGAGACCCAGTACTTC; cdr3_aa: CASSSAQETQYF
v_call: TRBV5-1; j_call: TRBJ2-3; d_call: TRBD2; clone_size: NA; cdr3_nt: TGCGCCAGCAGCTTGAAGGATAGGCGGGAGAGCACAGATACGCAGTATTTT; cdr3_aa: CASSLKDRRESTDTQYF
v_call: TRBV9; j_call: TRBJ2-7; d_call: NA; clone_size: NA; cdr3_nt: TGTGCCAGCAGCGTAGGACAGGTAACCTACGAGCAGTACTTC; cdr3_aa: CASSVGQVTYEQYF
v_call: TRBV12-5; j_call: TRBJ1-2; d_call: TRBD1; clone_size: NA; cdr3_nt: TGTGCTAGTGGTTTGATCCTTCGGGACAGGGACTATGGCTACACCTTC; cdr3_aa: CASGLILRDRDYGYTF
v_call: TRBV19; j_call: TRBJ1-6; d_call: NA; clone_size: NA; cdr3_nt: TGTGCCAGTAGTATCGGTAGGGCAGGGGTGGGAAGTTCACCCCTCCACTTT; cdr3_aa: CASSIGRAGVGSSPLHF
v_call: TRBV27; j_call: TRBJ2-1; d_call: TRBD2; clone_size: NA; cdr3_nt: TGTGCCAGCAGTTCCACTAGCGGGGCAGACAATGAGCAGTTCTTC; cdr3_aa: CASSSTSGADNEQFF
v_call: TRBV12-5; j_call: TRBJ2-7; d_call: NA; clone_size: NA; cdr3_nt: TGTGCTAGTGGTTTTCTTCCTCCCTTGGAGCAGTACTTC; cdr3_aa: CASGFLPPLEQYF
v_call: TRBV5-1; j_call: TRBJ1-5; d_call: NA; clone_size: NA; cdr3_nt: TGCGCCAGCAGGGAGTCAGGAGGCGTGGGGCCCCAGCATTTT; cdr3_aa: CASRESGGVGPQHF
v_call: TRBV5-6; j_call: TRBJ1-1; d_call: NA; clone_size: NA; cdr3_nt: TGTGCCAGCAGCTTGGTCGGGGTCCACACTGAAGCTTTCTTT; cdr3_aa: CASSLVGVHTEAFF
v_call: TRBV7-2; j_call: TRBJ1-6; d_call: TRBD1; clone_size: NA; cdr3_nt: TGTGCCAGCAGCCTGCGACAGGGTCCTCATCCCCTCCACTTT; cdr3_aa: CASSLRQGPHPLHF
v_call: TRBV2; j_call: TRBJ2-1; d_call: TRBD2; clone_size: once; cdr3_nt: TGTGCCAGCAGTGCGGGACTAGTTGAGCAGTTCTTC; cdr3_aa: CASSAGLVEQFF
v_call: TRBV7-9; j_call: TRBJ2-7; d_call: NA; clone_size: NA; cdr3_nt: TGTGCCAGCAGCTTAGAACTGACAGACGAGCAGTACTTC; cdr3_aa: CASSLELTDEQYF